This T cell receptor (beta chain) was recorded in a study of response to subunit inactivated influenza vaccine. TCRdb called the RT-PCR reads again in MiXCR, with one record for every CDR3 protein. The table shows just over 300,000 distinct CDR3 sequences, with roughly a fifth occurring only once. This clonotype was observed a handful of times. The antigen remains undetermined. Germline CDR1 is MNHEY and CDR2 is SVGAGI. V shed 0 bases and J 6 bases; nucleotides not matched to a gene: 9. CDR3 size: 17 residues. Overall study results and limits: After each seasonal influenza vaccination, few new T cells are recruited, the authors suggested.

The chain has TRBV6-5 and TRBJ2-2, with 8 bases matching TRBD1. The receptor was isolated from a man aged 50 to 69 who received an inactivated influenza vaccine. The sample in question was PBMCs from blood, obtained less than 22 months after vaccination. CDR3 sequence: CASSYSDREVVPGELFF. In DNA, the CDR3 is TGTGCCAGCAGTTACTCGGACAGGGAGGTAGTCCCCGGGGAGCTGTTTTTT.